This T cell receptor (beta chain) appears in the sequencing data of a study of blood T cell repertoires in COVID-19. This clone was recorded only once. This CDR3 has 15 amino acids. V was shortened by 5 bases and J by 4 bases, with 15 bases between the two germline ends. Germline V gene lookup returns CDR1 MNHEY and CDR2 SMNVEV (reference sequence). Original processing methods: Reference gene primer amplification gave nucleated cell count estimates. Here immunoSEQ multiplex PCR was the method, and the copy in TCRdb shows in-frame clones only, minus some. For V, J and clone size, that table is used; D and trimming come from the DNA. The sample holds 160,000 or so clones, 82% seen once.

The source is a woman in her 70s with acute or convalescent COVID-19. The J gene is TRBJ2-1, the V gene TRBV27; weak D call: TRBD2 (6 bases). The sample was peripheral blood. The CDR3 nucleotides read TGTGCCAGCAGTACCAATCCTGGAGGGTACAATGAGCAGTTCTTC. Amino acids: CASSTNPGGYNEQFF.